These T cell receptor beta chains were read from a single sample in a study of shared clonotypes between healthy human individuals. Libraries were prepared by immunoSEQ multiplex PCR; TCRdb keeps only in-frame clonotypes and omits some of them. This sample has 2 million to 3 million clones, with approximately 93% found just once. Material: naive CD4+ T cells from PBMCs. The origin of the receptors is a man aged 18 to 35 in good health. Some clones in this sample may be carry-over from other donors' samples. Both conserved end residues are part of each CDR3.

j_gene: TRBJ2-5
v_gene: TRBV7-2
len: 18
CDR3aa: CASSFGLAGPRAQETQYF

j_gene: TRBJ2-5
v_gene: TRBV5-1
len: 13
CDR3aa: CASSLDAARAQYF

j_gene: TRBJ1-3
v_gene: TRBV5-1
len: 15
CDR3aa: CASSQPGTAGNTIYF

j_gene: TRBJ1-2
v_gene: TRBV6-5
len: 14
CDR3aa: CASSHQDVNYGYTF

j_gene: TRBJ2-1
v_gene: TRBV5-5
len: 15
CDR3aa: CASSRGLESYNEQFF

j_gene: TRBJ2-2
v_gene: TRBV18
len: 16
CDR3aa: CASSPIGTGITGELFF

j_gene: TRBJ1-1
v_gene: TRBV29-1
len: 12
CDR3aa: CSVHRLTYEAFF

j_gene: TRBJ2-3
v_gene: TRBV5-6
len: 17
CDR3aa: CASMGLAGGPFTDTQYF

j_gene: TRBJ2-5
v_gene: TRBV7-9
len: 15
CDR3aa: CASSLNLAGQETQYF

j_gene: TRBJ1-1
v_gene: TRBV28
len: 13
CDR3aa: CAGSPEGPRVAFF

j_gene: TRBJ2-1
v_gene: TRBV18
len: 16
CDR3aa: CASSPFGAGSYNEQFF

j_gene: TRBJ1-1
v_gene: TRBV6-6
len: 15
CDR3aa: CASSSTTSTNTEAFF

j_gene: TRBJ1-5
v_gene: TRBV11-2
len: 15
CDR3aa: CASSLDWDGNQPQHF

j_gene: TRBJ2-2
v_gene: TRBV13
len: 14
CDR3aa: CASSLDRATGELFF

j_gene: TRBJ2-7
v_gene: TRBV5-1
len: 16
CDR3aa: CASSSQRGAKSSEQYF

j_gene: TRBJ1-4
v_gene: TRBV6-1
len: 16
CDR3aa: CASSVLIQATNEKLFF

j_gene: TRBJ2-6
v_gene: TRBV21-1
len: 17
CDR3aa: CASSKRVSLAGANVLTF

j_gene: TRBJ2-7
v_gene: TRBV4-2
len: 14
CDR3aa: CASSQDPGSYEQYF

j_gene: TRBJ2-5
v_gene: TRBV28
len: 15
CDR3aa: CASSLLTIQGETQYF

j_gene: TRBJ2-3
v_gene: TRBV5-1
len: 17
CDR3aa: CASSLGPTSGSTDTQYF

j_gene: TRBJ2-4
v_gene: TRBV2
len: 11
CDR3aa: CASSYQNIQYF

j_gene: TRBJ2-7
v_gene: TRBV2
len: 14
CDR3aa: CASSVLGGSGEQYF

j_gene: TRBJ1-1
v_gene: TRBV7-9
len: 14
CDR3aa: CASSLAASGTEAFF

j_gene: TRBJ1-1
v_gene: TRBV7-2
len: 14
CDR3aa: CASTWAGVNTEAFF

j_gene: TRBJ2-1
v_gene: TRBV10-3
len: 15
CDR3aa: CAISGNRLRENEQFF

j_gene: TRBJ2-7
v_gene: TRBV19
len: 15
CDR3aa: CASSIGASGSYEQYF

j_gene: TRBJ2-1
v_gene: TRBV18
len: 17
CDR3aa: CASSPPIGLSSYNEQFF

j_gene: TRBJ2-7
v_gene: TRBV6-1
len: 14
CDR3aa: CASTGGRSSYEQYF

j_gene: TRBJ2-7
v_gene: TRBV5-1
len: 17
CDR3aa: CASSSPDSPSGSYEQYF

j_gene: TRBJ2-1
v_gene: TRBV30
len: 13
CDR3aa: CAWTNTGYNEQFF

j_gene: TRBJ1-5
v_gene: TRBV5-1
len: 14
CDR3aa: CASSKDGVIQPQHF

j_gene: TRBJ2-7
v_gene: TRBV7-2
len: 17
CDR3aa: CASSLALGIGGFYEQYF

j_gene: TRBJ2-7
v_gene: TRBV27
len: 16
CDR3aa: CASSPRLATSSYEQYF

j_gene: TRBJ1-4
v_gene: TRBV6-1
len: 15
CDR3aa: CASSERGTEYEKLFF

j_gene: TRBJ2-2
v_gene: TRBV11-2
len: 17
CDR3aa: CASSTTAGGANTGELFF

j_gene: TRBJ2-5
v_gene: TRBV5-4
len: 13
CDR3aa: CASTLGGQETQYF

j_gene: TRBJ1-1
v_gene: TRBV25-1
len: 16
CDR3aa: CASRTGRGLVNTEAFF

j_gene: TRBJ2-1
v_gene: TRBV6-5
len: 15
CDR3aa: CASSATGGPRNEQFF

j_gene: TRBJ1-2
v_gene: TRBV7-2
len: 14
CDR3aa: CASSFRQGMDGYTF

j_gene: TRBJ1-1
v_gene: TRBV11-2
len: 13
CDR3aa: CASSRQLNTEAFF

j_gene: TRBJ2-1
v_gene: TRBV7-2
len: 16
CDR3aa: CASSQGDSIRYNEQFF